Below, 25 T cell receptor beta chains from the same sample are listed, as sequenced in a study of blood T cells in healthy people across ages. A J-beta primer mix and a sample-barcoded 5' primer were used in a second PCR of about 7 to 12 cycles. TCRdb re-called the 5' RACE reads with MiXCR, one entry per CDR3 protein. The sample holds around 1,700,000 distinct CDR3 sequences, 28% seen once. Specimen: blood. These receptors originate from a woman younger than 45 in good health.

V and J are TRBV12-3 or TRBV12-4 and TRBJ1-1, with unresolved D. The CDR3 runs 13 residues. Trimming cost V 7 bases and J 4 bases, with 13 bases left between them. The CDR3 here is CASTPRVGTEAFF. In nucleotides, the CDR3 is TGTGCCAGCACCCCAAGGGTGGGCACTGAAGCTTTCTTT.

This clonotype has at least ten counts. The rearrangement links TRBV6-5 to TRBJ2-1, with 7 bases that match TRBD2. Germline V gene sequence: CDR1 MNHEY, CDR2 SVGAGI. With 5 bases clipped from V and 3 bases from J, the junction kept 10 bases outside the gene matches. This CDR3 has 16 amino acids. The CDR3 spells CASSVPGLRGYNEQFF. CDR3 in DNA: TGTGCCAGCAGTGTACCGGGACTACGGGGCTACAATGAGCAGTTCTTC.

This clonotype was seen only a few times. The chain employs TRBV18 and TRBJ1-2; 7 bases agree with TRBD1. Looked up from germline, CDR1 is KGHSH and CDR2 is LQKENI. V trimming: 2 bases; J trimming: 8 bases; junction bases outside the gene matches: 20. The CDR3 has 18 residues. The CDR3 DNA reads TGTGCCAGCTCACCAACTAAAGGAACAGGGGCCCTAAACTCCGGCTACACCTTC. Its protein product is CASSPTKGTGALNSGYTF. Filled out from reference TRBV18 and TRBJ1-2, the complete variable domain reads NAGVMQNPRHLVRRRGQEARLRCSPMKGHSHVYWYRQLPEEGLKFMVYLQKENIIDESGMPKERFSAEFPKEGPSILRIQQVVRGDSAAYFCASSPTKGTGALNSGYTFGSGTRLTVV.

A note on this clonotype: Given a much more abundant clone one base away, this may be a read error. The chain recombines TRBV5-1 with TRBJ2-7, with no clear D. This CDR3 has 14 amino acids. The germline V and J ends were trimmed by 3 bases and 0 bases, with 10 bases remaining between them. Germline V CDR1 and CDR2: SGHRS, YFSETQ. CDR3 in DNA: TGCGCCAGCAGCTGTACCTCTAGCTCCTACGAGCAGTACTTC. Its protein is CASSCTSSSYEQYF.

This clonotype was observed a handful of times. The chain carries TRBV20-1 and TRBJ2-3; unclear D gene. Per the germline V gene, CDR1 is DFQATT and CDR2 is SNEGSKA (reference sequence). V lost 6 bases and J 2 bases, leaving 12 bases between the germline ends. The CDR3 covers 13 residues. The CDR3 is CSAAPHFTDTQYF. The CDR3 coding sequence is TGCAGTGCAGCGCCGCACTTCACAGATACGCAGTATTTT.

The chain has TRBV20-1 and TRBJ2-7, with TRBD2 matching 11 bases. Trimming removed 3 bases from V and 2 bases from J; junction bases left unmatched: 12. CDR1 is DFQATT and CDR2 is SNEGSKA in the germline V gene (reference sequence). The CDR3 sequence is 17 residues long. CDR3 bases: TGCAGTGCTAGTACTAGCGGGAGACGAGGGGGGGCCTACGAGCAGTACTTC. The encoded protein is CSASTSGRRGGAYEQYF.

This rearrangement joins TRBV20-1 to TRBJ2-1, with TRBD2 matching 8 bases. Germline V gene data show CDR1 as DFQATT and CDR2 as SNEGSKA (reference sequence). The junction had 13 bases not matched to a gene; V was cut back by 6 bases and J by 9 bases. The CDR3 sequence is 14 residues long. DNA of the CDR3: TGCAGTGCCCCGGGGGTGGCGGGAGGCCGTGAGCAGTTCTTC. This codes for CSAPGVAGGREQFF.

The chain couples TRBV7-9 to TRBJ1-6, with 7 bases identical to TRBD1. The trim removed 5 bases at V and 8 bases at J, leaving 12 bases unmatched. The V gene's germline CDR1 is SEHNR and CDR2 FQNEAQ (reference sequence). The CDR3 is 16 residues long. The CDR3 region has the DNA TGTGCCAGCAGCCGGACAGGCGGCCCGAACTATTCACCCCTCCACTTT. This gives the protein CASSRTGGPNYSPLHF.

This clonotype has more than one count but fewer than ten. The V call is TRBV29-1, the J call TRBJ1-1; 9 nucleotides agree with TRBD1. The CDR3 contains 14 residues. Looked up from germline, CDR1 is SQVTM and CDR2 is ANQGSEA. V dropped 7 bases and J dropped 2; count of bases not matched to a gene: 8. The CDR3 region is CSADRGVSNTEAFF. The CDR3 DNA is TGCAGCGCCGACAGGGGGGTCTCCAACACTGAAGCTTTCTTT.

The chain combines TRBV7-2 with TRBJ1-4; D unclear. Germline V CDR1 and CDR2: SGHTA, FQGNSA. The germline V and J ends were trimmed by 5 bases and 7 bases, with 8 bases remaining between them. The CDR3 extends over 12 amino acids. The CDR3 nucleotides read TGTGCCAGCAGCCAACAGAGTGAAAAACTGTTTTTT. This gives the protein CASSQQSEKLFF.

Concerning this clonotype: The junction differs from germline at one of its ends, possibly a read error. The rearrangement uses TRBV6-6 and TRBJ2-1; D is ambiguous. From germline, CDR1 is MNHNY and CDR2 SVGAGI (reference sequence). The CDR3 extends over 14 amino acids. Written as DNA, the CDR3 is TGTGCCAGCAGTTACGACGTCTCCTACAATAAGCAGTTCTTC. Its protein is CASSYDVSYNKQFF.

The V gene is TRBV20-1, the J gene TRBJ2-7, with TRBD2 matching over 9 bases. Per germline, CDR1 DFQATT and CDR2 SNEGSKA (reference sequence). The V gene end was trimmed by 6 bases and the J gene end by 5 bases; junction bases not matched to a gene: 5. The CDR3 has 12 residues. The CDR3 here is CSAVAGAHEQYF. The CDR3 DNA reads TGCAGTGCGGTAGCGGGAGCCCACGAGCAGTACTTC.

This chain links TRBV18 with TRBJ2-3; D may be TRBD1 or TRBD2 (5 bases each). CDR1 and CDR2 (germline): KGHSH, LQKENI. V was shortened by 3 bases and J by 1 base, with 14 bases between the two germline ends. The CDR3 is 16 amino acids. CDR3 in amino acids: CASSPMGQGGTDTQYF. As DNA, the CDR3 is TGTGCCAGCTCACCCATGGGCCAGGGAGGCACAGATACGCAGTATTTT.

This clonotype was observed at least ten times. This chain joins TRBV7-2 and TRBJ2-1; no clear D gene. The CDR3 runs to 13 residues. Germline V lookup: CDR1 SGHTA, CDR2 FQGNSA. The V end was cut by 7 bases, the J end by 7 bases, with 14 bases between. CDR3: CASNGGPINEQFF. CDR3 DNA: TGTGCCAGCAATGGCGGACCGATAAATGAGCAGTTCTTC. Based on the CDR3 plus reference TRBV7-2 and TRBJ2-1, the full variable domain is GAGVSQSPSNKVTEKGKDVELRCDPISGHTALYWYRQSLGQGLEFLIYFQGNSAPDKSGLPSDRFSAERTGGSVSTLTIQRTQQEDSAVYLCASNGGPINEQFFGPGTRLTVL.

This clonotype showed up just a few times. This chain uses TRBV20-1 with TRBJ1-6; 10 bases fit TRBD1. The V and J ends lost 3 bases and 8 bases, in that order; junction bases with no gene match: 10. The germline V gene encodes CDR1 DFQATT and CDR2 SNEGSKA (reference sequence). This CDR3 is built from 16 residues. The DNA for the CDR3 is TGCAGTGCTAGCTCCAACTCCGGGACAGGGGATTCACCCCTCCACTTT. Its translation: CSASSNSGTGDSPLHF.

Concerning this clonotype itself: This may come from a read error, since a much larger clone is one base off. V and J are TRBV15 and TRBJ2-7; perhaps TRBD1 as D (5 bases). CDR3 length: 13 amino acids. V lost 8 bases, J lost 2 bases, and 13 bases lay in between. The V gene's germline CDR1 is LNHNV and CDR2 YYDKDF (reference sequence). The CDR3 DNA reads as TGTGCCACCGGGGTGGTCAGGGCCTACGAGCAGTACTTC. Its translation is CATGVVRAYEQYF.

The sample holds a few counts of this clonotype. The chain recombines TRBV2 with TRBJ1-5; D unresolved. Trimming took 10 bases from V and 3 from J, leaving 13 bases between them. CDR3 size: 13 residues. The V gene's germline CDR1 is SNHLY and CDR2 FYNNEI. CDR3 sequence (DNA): TGTGCCATTACGAGCCGGGCCAATCAGCCCCAGCATTTT. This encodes CAITSRANQPQHF.

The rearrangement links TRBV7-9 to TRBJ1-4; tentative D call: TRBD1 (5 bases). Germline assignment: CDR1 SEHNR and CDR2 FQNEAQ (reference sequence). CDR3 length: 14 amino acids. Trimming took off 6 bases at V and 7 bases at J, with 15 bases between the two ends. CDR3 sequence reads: CASSPDSSPEKLFF. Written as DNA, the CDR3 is TGTGCCAGCAGTCCAGACAGCTCACCTGAAAAACTGTTTTTT.

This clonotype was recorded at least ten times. CDR3 DNA sequence: TGTGCCGGCTCGGGGGGAGGGAACCAAGAGACCCAGTACTTC. Its translation is CAGSGGGNQETQYF. This chain connects TRBV6-6 to TRBJ2-5, with 7 bases fitting TRBD2. Looked up from germline, CDR1 is MNHNY and CDR2 is SVGAGI (reference sequence). J gave up 0 bases and V 11 bases, and 9 bases lay outside the gene matches. The CDR3 has 14 residues.

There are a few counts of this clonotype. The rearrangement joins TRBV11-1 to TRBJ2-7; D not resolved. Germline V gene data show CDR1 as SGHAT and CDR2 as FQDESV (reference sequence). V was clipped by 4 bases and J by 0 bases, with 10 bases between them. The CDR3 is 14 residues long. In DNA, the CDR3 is TGTGCCAGCAGCTCCGTGGGCCACTCCTACGAGCAGTACTTC. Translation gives CASSSVGHSYEQYF. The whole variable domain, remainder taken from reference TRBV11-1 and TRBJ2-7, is EAEVAQSPRYKITEKSQAVAFWCDPISGHATLYWYRQILGQGPELLVQFQDESVVDDSQLPKDRFSAERLKGVDSTLKIQPAELGDSAMYLCASSSVGHSYEQYFGPGTRLTVT.

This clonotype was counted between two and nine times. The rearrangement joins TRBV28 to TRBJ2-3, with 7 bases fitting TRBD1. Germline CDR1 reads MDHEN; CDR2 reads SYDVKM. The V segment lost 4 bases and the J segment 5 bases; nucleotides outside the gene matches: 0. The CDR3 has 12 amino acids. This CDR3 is CASSWTGDTQYF. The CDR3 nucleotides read TGTGCCAGCAGTTGGACAGGAGATACGCAGTATTTT.

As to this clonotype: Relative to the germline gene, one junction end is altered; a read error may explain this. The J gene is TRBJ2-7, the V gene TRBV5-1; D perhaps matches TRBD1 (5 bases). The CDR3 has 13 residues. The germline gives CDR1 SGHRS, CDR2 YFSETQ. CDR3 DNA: TGCGCCAGCAGCGCGACTCAGGGCTACGAGCAGGACTTC. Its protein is CASSATQGYEQDF.

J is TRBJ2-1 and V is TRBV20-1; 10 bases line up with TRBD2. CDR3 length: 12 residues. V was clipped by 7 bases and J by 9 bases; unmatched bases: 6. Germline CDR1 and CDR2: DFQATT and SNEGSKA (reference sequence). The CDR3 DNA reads TGCAGTGTAGCGGGAGGCTCCTCTGAGCAGTTCTTC. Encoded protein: CSVAGGSSEQFF.

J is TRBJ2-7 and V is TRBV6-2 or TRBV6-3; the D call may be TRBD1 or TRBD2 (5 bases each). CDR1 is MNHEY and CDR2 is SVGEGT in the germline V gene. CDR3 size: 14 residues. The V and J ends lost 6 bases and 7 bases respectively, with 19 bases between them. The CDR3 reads CASSLRRGGGEQYF. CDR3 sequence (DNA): TGTGCCAGCAGCCTACGACGGGGCGGTGGGGAGCAGTACTTC.

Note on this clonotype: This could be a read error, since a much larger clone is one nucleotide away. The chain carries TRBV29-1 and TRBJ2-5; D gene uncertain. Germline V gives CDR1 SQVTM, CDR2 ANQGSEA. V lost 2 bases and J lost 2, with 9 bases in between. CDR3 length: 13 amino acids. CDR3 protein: CSVEHTLQETQYF. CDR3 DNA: TGCAGCGTTGAACACACACTACAAGAGACCCAGTACTTC.